The clone carrying this TCR beta chain was observed a few times. RNA amounts of roughly 0.5 to 1 ug underwent reverse transcription with random hexamers. TCRdb ran MiXCR on the immunoSEQ multiplex PCR reads and lists one entry per CDR3 protein. The table shows 84,000 or so distinct CDR3 sequences, with approximately 95% occurring only once. These data belong to a study of CD8 T cells in Susac syndrome. V trimming: 6 bases; J trimming: 4 bases; junction bases outside the gene matches: 2. The CDR3 contains 13 residues. The patients with Susac syndrome satisfied recently defined diagnostic criteria for either definite or probable disease.

The chain links TRBV12-3 or TRBV12-4 to TRBJ1-5, with TRBD1 identical over 8 bases. Sequenced input: CD8+ T cells from PBMCs. This TCR came from a human donor with Susac syndrome. In DNA, the CDR3 is TGTGCCAGCAGCACAGGGGGAAATCAGCCCCAGCATTTT. Its translation: CASSTGGNQPQHF.